These 24 T cell receptor beta chains came from one sample sequenced in a study of identical twins. TCRdb itself ran the 5' RACE reads through MiXCR, one entry per CDR3 protein. The data contain about 810,000 distinct CDR3 sequences, about 12% of them singletons. These data also featured in a second study, about yellow fever vaccine responses in identical twins.

Sequences were obtained from PBMCs. These receptors were taken from a woman aged 18-30 years in good health.

A few counts support this clonotype. V gene TRBV2 combines with J gene TRBJ1-5; D remains ambiguous. The CDR3 spans 12 residues. The ends were cut back, 8 bases at V and 5 bases at J, with 10 bases in the middle. From germline, CDR1 is SNHLY and CDR2 FYNNEI. This CDR3 is CASGSGDQPQHF. CDR3 bases: TGTGCCAGCGGGAGTGGAGATCAGCCCCAGCATTTT.

This sequence joins TRBV15 and TRBJ1-1; D call uncertain. The CDR3 length is 14 residues. CDR1 LNHNV and CDR2 YYDKDF come from the germline V gene (reference sequence). Trimming removed 0 bases from V and 2 bases from J, with 7 bases in between. CDR3 sequence reads: CATSRDNTNTEAFF. The CDR3 nucleotides read TGTGCCACCAGCAGAGATAACACAAACACTGAAGCTTTCTTT. Looking up the rest from reference TRBV15 and TRBJ1-1 gives the full variable domain: DAMVIQNPRYQVTQFGKPVTLSCSQTLNHNVMYWYQQKSSQAPKLLFHYYDKDFNNEADTPDNFQSRRPNTSFCFLDIRSPGLGDTAMYLCATSRDNTNTEAFFGQGTRLTVV.

This chain links TRBV3-1 with TRBJ2-3; the D gene could be TRBD1 or TRBD2 (5 bases each). The CDR3 has 14 residues. Germline values: CDR1 LGHDT, CDR2 YNNKEL (reference sequence). V lost 7 bases, J lost 1 base, and 12 bases lay in between. Written as DNA, the CDR3 is TGTGCCAGCACCCCGGGACCGGGCACAGATACGCAGTATTTT. This codes for CASTPGPGTDTQYF.

The V and J genes are TRBV29-1 and TRBJ2-5; D uncertain. Trimming removed 4 bases at V and 2 bases at J, with 14 bases between. This CDR3 is built from 14 residues. Germline V gene lookup returns CDR1 SQVTM and CDR2 ANQGSEA. CDR3 in DNA: TGCAGCGTTGCCCAGTTAGCTTGGCAAGAGACCCAGTACTTC. It yields the protein CSVAQLAWQETQYF.

This clonotype was seen a few times. V usage is TRBV6-1 and J usage is TRBJ2-7; 8 positions match TRBD1. Germline V gene sequence: CDR1 MNHNS, CDR2 SASEGT. The ends lost 7 bases at V and 0 bases at J; junction bases unmatched: 8. The CDR3 contains 15 residues. Here the CDR3 reads CASKTGEVGSYEQYF. DNA for the CDR3: TGTGCCAGCAAGACAGGGGAGGTAGGCTCCTACGAGCAGTACTTC.

V gene TRBV2 combines with J gene TRBJ2-1; tentative D call: TRBD2 (5 bases). Per germline, CDR1 SNHLY and CDR2 FYNNEI. The length of the CDR3 is 17 residues. V lost 1 base and J lost 0, with 13 bases in between. The CDR3 loop reads CASSEGGLLSSYNEQFF. CDR3 coding DNA: TGTGCCAGCAGTGAAGGAGGGCTACTCAGCTCCTACAATGAGCAGTTCTTC.

This clonotype was counted between two and nine times. CDR3 protein: CSAQHEEQYF. The CDR3 bases are TGCAGTGCCCAACATGAGGAGCAGTACTTC. This chain connects TRBV20-1 to TRBJ2-7; D not resolved. The CDR3 spans 10 residues. V was pared by 6 bases and J by 7 bases, with 10 bases between. Per the germline V gene, CDR1 is DFQATT and CDR2 is SNEGSKA (reference sequence).

Only a few counts were recorded for this clonotype. The chain has TRBV27 and TRBJ2-3; 8 bases map to TRBD2. From germline, CDR1 is MNHEY and CDR2 SMNVEV (reference sequence). The CDR3 runs 14 residues. Trimming took 7 bases from V and 2 from J; bases not matched to a gene: 5. In DNA form, the CDR3 reads TGTGCCAGCACCCCGCGGGGGGTCACAGATACGCAGTATTTT. This gives the protein CASTPRGVTDTQYF.

This clonotype was seen only a few times. The CDR3 DNA sequence: TGTGCCACCAGTGATCCTCAACAGGGTCCCGCTGGGCAGTTCTTC. Its translation is CATSDPQQGPAGQFF. The genes are TRBV24-1 and TRBJ2-1; TRBD1 is a possible D gene (6 bases). This CDR3 comprises 15 residues. With 3 bases removed from V and 12 bases from J, the gap between germline ends came to 20 bases. Germline-derived CDR1 and CDR2 are KGHDR and SFDVKD.

Only a few counts were recorded for this clonotype. The chain links TRBV9 to TRBJ2-7; 8 bases map to TRBD2. From germline, CDR1 is SGDLS and CDR2 YYNGEE. J was trimmed by 2 bases and V by 3 bases; bases with no gene match: 7. The CDR3 totals 15 residues. CDR3 amino acids: CASSATSAQAYEQYF. The DNA for the CDR3 is TGTGCCAGCAGCGCGACTAGCGCGCAGGCCTACGAGCAGTACTTC.

The V gene is TRBV7-9, the J gene TRBJ1-4, with D tentatively TRBD1 (6 bases). Germline lookup yields CDR1 SEHNR and CDR2 FQNEAQ (reference sequence). CDR3 length: 14 amino acids. Trimming cost V 1 base and J 7 bases, with 10 bases left between them. Written as DNA, the CDR3 is TGTGCCAGCAGCTTAGTACAGGGAGGTGAAAAACTGTTTTTT. Protein sequence: CASSLVQGGEKLFF.

The V call is TRBV28, the J call TRBJ2-7, with 8 positions matching TRBD1. V lost 3 bases and J lost 3; bases outside the gene matches: 7. Germline CDR1 and CDR2: MDHEN and SYDVKM. The CDR3 consists of 15 residues. CDR3 loop: CASSFGGTGLYEQYF. CDR3 DNA sequence: TGTGCCAGCAGTTTCGGAGGGACAGGCCTCTACGAGCAGTACTTC.

In its sample, this clonotype was seen a few times. V gene TRBV11-2 combines with J gene TRBJ2-2; D is uncertain. V was cut by 10 bases and J by 2 bases, with 14 bases left in between. Germline CDR1 SGHAT, CDR2 FQNNGV. The length of the CDR3 is 14 residues. CDR3 nucleotides: TGTGCCATTGGTGGGCCCCTTAACACCGGGGAGCTGTTTTTT. The encoded protein is CAIGGPLNTGELFF. The whole variable domain, remainder taken from reference TRBV11-2 and TRBJ2-2, is EAGVAQSPRYKIIEKRQSVAFWCNPISGHATLYWYQQILGQGPKLLIQFQNNGVVDDSQLPKDRFSAERLKGVDSTLKIQPAKLEDSAVYLCAIGGPLNTGELFFGEGSRLTVL.

This clonotype was recorded a few times. This rearrangement joins TRBV7-8 to TRBJ2-5, with 9 bases lining up with TRBD2. CDR3 length: 14 amino acids. The V segment lost 5 bases and the J segment 7 bases; nucleotides outside the gene matches: 8. Germline values: CDR1 SGHVS, CDR2 FQNEAQ. The CDR3 DNA is TGTGCCAGCAGCCCCGGGACTAGCTTGGGGACCCAGTACTTC. This codes for CASSPGTSLGTQYF.

This clonotype was recorded a few times. The genes are TRBV6-1 and TRBJ1-3; D is unresolved. This CDR3 is built from 13 residues. Germline CDR1 MNHNS, CDR2 SASEGT. V lost 6 bases and J 0 bases, leaving 6 bases between the germline ends. In DNA, the CDR3 is TGTGCCAGCAGACAAAACTCTGGAAACACCATATATTTT. This gives the protein CASRQNSGNTIYF.

This clonotype was seen a few times. This chain uses TRBV13 with TRBJ2-1; TRBD1 aligns across 7 bases. This CDR3 comprises 16 residues. Per the germline V gene, CDR1 is PRHDT and CDR2 is FYEKMQ (reference sequence). J was trimmed by 4 bases and V by 5 bases; bases with no gene match: 11. The CDR3 region has the DNA TGTGCCAGCAGCGCGATCCGGGACAGTTTATACAATGAGCAGTTCTTC. Protein sequence: CASSAIRDSLYNEQFF.

The chain uses TRBV5-6 and TRBJ2-1, with D possibly being TRBD2 (7 bases). Germline CDR1 and CDR2: SGHDT and YYEEEE. This CDR3 comprises 21 residues. The V and J ends lost 2 bases and 5 bases respectively, with 32 bases between them. In DNA form, the CDR3 reads TGTGCCAGCAGCTTACCCCGGGGAACTATCGGTCTCGGGGGGCCAAACAATGAGCAGTTCTTC. Protein product: CASSLPRGTIGLGGPNNEQFF. The entire variable domain, with the rest obtained from reference TRBV5-6 and TRBJ2-1, is as follows: DAGVTQSPTHLIKTRGQQVTLRCSPKSGHDTVSWYQQALGQGPQFIFQYYEEEERQRGNFPDRFSGHQFPNYSSELNVNALLLGDSALYLCASSLPRGTIGLGGPNNEQFFGPGTRLTVL.

This clonotype turned up a few times. V gene TRBV6-1 combines with J gene TRBJ2-1; D is unresolved. The CDR3 contains 15 residues. Germline values: CDR1 MNHNS, CDR2 SASEGT. The V gene lost 10 bases and the J gene lost 2 bases, with 18 bases spanning the gap. CDR3 amino acids: CATESQIGTYNEQFF. The CDR3 bases are TGTGCCACCGAGTCCCAAATAGGTACCTACAATGAGCAGTTCTTC.

The genes are TRBV4-2 and TRBJ2-3; TRBD1 is a possible D gene (6 bases). The germline V and J ends were trimmed by 1 base and 4 bases, with 18 bases remaining between them. The CDR3 contains 17 residues. Per the germline V gene, CDR1 is LGHNA and CDR2 is YNFKEQ. CDR3 residues: CASSQAGQRSGSDTQYF. In DNA form, the CDR3 reads TGTGCCAGCAGCCAAGCAGGACAGCGATCGGGTTCAGATACGCAGTATTTT.

This clonotype was seen a few times. The chain joins TRBV20-1 to TRBJ1-1, with D possibly being TRBD1 (6 bases). Trimming pared 2 bases from V and 0 bases from J, leaving 13 bases between. From germline, CDR1 is DFQATT and CDR2 SNEGSKA (reference sequence). This CDR3 has 15 amino acids. The CDR3 nucleotides read TGCAGTGCTAGAACCTCCGGACAGTTGAACACTGAAGCTTTCTTT. Its translation: CSARTSGQLNTEAFF.

The J gene is TRBJ2-5, the V gene TRBV5-1, with 8 bases matching TRBD1. The CDR3 sequence is 15 residues long. Germline V gene data show CDR1 as SGHRS and CDR2 as YFSETQ. Germline trimming cut 3 bases from V and 4 bases from J; bases unmatched to any gene: 8. The CDR3 sequence is CASSSLGQGRETQYF. The CDR3 coding sequence is TGCGCCAGCAGCTCCTTAGGACAGGGTCGAGAGACCCAGTACTTC.

The chain recombines TRBV24-1 with TRBJ2-1; 7 bases agree with TRBD1. Trimming removed 3 bases from V and 2 bases from J; junction bases left unmatched: 3. Germline-derived CDR1 and CDR2 are KGHDR and SFDVKD. The CDR3 runs to 15 residues. The CDR3 is CATSDVQGAYNEQFF. The CDR3 bases are TGTGCCACCAGTGATGTTCAGGGGGCCTACAATGAGCAGTTCTTC.

The chain carries TRBV27 and TRBJ2-3; either TRBD1 or TRBD2 may supply D (5 bases each). The CDR3 is made up of 15 amino acids. Germline V gene sequence: CDR1 MNHEY, CDR2 SMNVEV (reference sequence). V lost 3 bases and J 2 bases, leaving 12 bases between the germline ends. The CDR3 sequence: CASSFEGRTTDTQYF. In DNA form, the CDR3 reads TGTGCCAGCAGTTTCGAGGGGCGCACCACAGATACGCAGTATTTT.

This chain links TRBV28 with TRBJ1-6, with D unresolved. V was clipped by 0 bases and J by 5 bases, with 11 bases between them. Germline V lookup: CDR1 MDHEN, CDR2 SYDVKM. This CDR3 contains 16 residues. CDR3 protein: CASSLWATEDNSPLHF. The CDR3 DNA is TGTGCCAGCAGTTTATGGGCCACTGAAGATAATTCACCCCTCCACTTT.